The clone carrying this T cell receptor beta chain was observed many times. This entry is derived from a study of T-cell reconstitution after alpha-beta-depleted transplantation in children. The V end lost 3 bases, the J end lost 8 bases, and 17 bases lay between the germline ends. CDR3 length: 15 amino acids. Germline CDR1 reads MNHEY; CDR2 reads SVGAGI. Construction of the TCRbeta library involved unique molecular identifiers. TCRdb ran MiXCR on the PCR reads and lists one entry per CDR3 protein. Of some 72,000 distinct CDR3 sequences in the sample, just under 7.5% are singletons; the top ten hold 2.5%.

The chain combines TRBV6-5 with TRBJ2-1; D may be TRBD1 (6 bases). The clonotype comes from a human donor who donated a stem cell graft to a child with acute lymphoblastic leukemia. This sample comprised PBMCs from the stem cell graft donor, obtained from the stem cell graft. Here the CDR3 DNA reads TGTGCCAGCAGTTATGAGCAGGACTGGACAGATGAGCAGTTCTTC. Encoded protein: CASSYEQDWTDEQFF.